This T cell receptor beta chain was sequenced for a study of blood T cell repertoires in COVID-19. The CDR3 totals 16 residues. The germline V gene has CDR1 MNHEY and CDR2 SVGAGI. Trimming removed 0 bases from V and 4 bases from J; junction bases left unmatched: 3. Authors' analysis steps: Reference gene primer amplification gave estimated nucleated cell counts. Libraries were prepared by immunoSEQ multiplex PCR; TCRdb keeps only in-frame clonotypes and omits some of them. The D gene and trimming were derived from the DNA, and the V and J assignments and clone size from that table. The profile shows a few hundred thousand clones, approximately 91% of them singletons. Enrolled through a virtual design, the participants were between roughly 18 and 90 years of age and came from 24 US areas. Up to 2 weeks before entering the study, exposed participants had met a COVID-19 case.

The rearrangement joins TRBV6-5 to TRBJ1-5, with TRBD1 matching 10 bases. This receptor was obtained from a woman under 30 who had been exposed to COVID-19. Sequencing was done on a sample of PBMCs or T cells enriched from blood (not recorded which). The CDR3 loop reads CASSYSWTGGNQPQHF. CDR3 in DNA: TGTGCCAGCAGTTACTCCTGGACAGGGGGTAATCAGCCCCAGCATTTT.